This T cell receptor beta chain was identified in a study of T cell changes during pregnancy in multiple sclerosis. Generated by immunoSEQ multiplex PCR, the TCRdb table keeps only in-frame clones and is missing some. The data show 60,000 to 75,000 clones, roughly 93% seen once. The germline CDR1 and CDR2 sequences are SNHLY and FYNNEI. V dropped 10 bases and J dropped 0 bases, with 13 bases sitting between them. CDR3 length: 14 amino acids. The sequence derives from a female donor with multiple sclerosis, enrolled in a pregnancy study. Source: peripheral blood, taken in the third trimester of pregnancy. The chain combines TRBV2 with TRBJ2-1, with D unclear. The chain's CDR3 is CATVPGPSYNEQFF. For the CDR3, the DNA is TGTGCCACCGTCCCGGGTCCCTCCTACAATGAGCAGTTCTTC.